This T cell receptor beta chain was identified in a study of T-cell memory formation after mild COVID-19. Constant-segment-primed 5'RACE gave TCR alpha and TCR beta cDNA libraries with sample barcodes and UMIs. A single record per CDR3 protein comes from TCRdb applying MiXCR to the 5' RACE reads. Of roughly 280,000 distinct CDR3 sequences in the sample, around 15% were seen once. This clonotype came up a few times. Trimming pared 1 base from V and 2 bases from J, leaving 12 bases between. The V gene's germline CDR1 is SGHTA and CDR2 FQGNSA. This CDR3 has 16 amino acids. The sequence derives from a man aged 18 to 35 who had mild COVID-19 (a few samples of this study predate the infection). Cell type and time point are not known. Sequenced input: PBMCs or a T cell subset sorted from them (not recorded which). The J gene is TRBJ1-5, the V gene TRBV7-2, with D perhaps matching TRBD1 (6 bases). The CDR3 region has the DNA TGTGCCAGCAGCTTAGAACTGGGACAAGGCAATCAGCCCCAGCATTTT. Encoded protein: CASSLELGQGNQPQHF.